This T cell receptor beta chain was captured in a study of T cells in Graves' hyperthyroidism and ophthalmopathy. Study-level findings and limits: Separating ophthalmopathy from stable hyperthyroidism was achieved by a 13 V-J model.

TCR beta CDR3 region amplification was performed from RNA transcripts. Primed by the HTBI set, a first-round RT-PCR was run on the TCR CDR3. TCRdb re-derived calls from the multiplex PCR reads in MiXCR, one entry per CDR3 protein. The profile shows about 700,000 distinct CDR3 sequences, around 15% of them singletons. In the case of this clonotype: The antigen is not known.

Specimen: blood. The receptor was isolated from a woman under 30 with Graves' hyperthyroidism.

CDR3 nucleotide sequence: TGTGCCAGCAGTTCAGGGGGGTCCCGCGACGAGCAGTACTTC. Translation gives CASSSGGSRDEQYF. The chain recombines TRBV6-1 with TRBJ2-7; possibly TRBD1 for D (7 bases). The V gene lost 5 bases and the J gene lost 5 bases, with 16 bases spanning the gap. Germline V gene sequence: CDR1 MNHNS, CDR2 SASEGT. The CDR3 contains 14 residues.